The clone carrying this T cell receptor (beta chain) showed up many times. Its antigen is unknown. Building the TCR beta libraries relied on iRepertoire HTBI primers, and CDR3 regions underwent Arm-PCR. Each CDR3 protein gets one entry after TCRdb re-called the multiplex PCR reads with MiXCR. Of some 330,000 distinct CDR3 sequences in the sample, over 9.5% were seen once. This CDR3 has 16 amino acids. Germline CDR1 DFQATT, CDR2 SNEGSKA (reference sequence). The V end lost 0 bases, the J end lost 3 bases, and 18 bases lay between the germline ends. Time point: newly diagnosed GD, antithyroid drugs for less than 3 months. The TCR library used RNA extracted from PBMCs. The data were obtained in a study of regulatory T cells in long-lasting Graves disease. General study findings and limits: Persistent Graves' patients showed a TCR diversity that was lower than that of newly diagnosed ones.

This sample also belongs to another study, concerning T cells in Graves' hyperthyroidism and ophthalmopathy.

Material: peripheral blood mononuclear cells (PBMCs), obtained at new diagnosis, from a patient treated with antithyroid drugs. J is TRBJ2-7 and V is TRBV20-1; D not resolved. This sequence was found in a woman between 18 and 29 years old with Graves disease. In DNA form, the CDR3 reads TGCAGTGCTAGAGATCTTAAGAGACCCATCCTCTACGAGCAGTACTTC. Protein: CSARDLKRPILYEQYF.